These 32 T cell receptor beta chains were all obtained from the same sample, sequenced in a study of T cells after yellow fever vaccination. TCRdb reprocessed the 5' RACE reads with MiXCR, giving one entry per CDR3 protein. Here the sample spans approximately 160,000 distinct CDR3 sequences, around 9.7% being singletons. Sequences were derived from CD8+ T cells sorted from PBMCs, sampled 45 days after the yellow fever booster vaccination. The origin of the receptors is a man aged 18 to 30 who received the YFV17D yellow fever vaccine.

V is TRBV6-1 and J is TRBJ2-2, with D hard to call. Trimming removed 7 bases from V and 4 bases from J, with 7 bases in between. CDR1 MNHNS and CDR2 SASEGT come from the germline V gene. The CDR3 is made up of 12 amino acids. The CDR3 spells CASKPGTGELFF. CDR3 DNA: TGTGCCAGCAAGCCGGGCACCGGGGAGCTGTTTTTT.

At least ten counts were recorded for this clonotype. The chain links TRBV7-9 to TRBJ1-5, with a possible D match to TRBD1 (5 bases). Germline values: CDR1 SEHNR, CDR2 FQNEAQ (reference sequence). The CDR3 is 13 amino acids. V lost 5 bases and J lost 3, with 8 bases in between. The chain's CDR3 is CASSRDVNQPQHF. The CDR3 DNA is TGTGCCAGCAGCCGGGACGTCAATCAGCCCCAGCATTTT.

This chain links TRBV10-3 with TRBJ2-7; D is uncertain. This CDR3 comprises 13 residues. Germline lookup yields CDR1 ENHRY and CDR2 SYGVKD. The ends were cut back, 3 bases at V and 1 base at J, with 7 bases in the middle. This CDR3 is CAISEGGSYEQYV. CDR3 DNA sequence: TGTGCCATCAGTGAAGGTGGGTCCTACGAGCAGTACGTC.

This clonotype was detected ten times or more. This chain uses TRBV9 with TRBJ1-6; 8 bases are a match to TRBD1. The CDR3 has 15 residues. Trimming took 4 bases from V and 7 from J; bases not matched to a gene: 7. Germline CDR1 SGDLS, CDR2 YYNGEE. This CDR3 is CASSSRDRLNSPLHF. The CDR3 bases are TGTGCCAGCAGCTCCCGGGACAGGTTAAATTCACCCCTCCACTTT.

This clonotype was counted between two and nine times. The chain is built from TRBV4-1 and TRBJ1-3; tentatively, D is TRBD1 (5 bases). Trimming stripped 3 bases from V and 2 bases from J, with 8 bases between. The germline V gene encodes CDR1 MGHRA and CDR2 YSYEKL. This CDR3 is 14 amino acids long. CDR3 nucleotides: TGCGCCAGCAGCCAGTGGGGGGCTGGAAACACCATATATTTT. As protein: CASSQWGAGNTIYF.

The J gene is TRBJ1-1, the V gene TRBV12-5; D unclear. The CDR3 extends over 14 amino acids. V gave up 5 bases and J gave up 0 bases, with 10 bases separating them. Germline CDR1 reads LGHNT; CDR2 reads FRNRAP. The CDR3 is CASGTDNMNTEAFF. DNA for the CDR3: TGTGCTAGTGGTACAGACAACATGAACACTGAAGCTTTCTTT.

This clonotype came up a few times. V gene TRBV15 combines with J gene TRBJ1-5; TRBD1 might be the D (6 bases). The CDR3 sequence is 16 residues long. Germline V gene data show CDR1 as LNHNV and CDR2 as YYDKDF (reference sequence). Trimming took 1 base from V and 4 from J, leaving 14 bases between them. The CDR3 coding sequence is TGTGCCACCAGCAGAGTCGGGGGCGCTAGGAATCAGCCCCAGCATTTT. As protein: CATSRVGGARNQPQHF.

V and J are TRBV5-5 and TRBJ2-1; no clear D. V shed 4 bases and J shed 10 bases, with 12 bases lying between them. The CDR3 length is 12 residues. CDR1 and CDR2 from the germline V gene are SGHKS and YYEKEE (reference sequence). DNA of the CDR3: TGTGCCAGCAGCCTAGGTTCAGGCGAGCAGTTCTTC. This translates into CASSLGSGEQFF. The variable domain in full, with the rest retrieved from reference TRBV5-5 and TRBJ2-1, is DAGVTQSPTHLIKTRGQQVTLRCSPISGHKSVSWYQQVLGQGPQFIFQYYEKEERGRGNFPDRFSARQFPNYSSELNVNALLLGDSALYLCASSLGSGEQFFGPGTRLTVL.

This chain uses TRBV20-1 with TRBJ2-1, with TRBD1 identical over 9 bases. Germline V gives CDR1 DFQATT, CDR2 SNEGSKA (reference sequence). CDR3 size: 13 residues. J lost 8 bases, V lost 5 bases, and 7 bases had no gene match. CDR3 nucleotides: TGCAGTGCTCGGGGGACAGGGTCGGATGAGCAGTTCTTC. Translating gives CSARGTGSDEQFF.

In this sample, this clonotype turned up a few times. CDR3 region: CATSDPNGPGGNIQYF. CDR3 nucleotide sequence: TGTGCCACCAGTGATCCCAACGGTCCCGGGGGAAACATTCAGTACTTC. V gene TRBV24-1 combines with J gene TRBJ2-4, with D tentatively TRBD2 (6 bases). CDR3 size: 16 residues. Trimming removed 3 bases from V and 6 bases from J, with 17 bases in between. CDR1 and CDR2 (germline): KGHDR, SFDVKD.

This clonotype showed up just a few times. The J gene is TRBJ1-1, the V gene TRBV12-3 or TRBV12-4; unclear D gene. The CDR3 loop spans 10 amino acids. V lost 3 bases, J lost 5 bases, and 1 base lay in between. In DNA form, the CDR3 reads TGTGCCAGCAGTTTTACTGAAGCTTTCTTT. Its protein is CASSFTEAFF.

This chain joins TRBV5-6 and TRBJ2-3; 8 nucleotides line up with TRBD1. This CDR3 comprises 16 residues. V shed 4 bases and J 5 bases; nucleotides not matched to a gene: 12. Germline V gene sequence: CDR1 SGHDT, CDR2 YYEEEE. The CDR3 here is CASSVDRVVFIDTQYF. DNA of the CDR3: TGTGCCAGCAGCGTGGACAGGGTGGTTTTCATAGATACGCAGTATTTT.

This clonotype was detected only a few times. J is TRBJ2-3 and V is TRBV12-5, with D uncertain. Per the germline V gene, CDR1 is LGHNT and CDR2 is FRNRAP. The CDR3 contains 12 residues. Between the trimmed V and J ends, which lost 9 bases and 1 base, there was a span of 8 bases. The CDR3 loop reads CASQIGTDTQYF. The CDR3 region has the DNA TGTGCTAGCCAGATTGGCACAGATACGCAGTATTTT.

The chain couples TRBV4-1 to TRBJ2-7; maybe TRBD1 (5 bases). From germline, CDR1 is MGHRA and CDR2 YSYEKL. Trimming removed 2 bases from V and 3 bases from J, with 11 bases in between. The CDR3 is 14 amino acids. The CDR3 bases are TGCGCCAGCAGCCAACGGCAGGGATACTACGAGCAGTACGTC. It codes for CASSQRQGYYEQYV.

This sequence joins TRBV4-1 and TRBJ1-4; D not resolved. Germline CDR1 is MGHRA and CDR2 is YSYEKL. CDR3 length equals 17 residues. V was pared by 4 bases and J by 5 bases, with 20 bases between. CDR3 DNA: TGCGCCAGCAGCCCCACTCCCAATCCCGGACGAAATGAAAAACTGTTTTTT. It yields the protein CASSPTPNPGRNEKLFF.

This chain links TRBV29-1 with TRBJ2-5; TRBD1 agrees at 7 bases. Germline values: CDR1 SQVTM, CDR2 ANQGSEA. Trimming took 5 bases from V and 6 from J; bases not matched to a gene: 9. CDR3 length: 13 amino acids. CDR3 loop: CSVLTGIVQTQYF. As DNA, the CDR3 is TGCAGCGTTTTGACAGGGATCGTACAGACCCAGTACTTC.

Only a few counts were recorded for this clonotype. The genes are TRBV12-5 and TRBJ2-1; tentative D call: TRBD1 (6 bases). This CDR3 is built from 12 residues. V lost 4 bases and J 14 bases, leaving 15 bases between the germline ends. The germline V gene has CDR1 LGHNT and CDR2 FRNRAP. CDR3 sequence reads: CASGSVRGLEFF. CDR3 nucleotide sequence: TGTGCTAGTGGTTCAGTCAGGGGTCTAGAGTTCTTC.

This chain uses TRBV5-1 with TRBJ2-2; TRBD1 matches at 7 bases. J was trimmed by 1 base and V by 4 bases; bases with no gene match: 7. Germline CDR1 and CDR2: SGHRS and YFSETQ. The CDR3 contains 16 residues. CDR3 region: CASSLPRQGNTGELFF. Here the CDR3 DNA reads TGCGCCAGCAGCCTCCCTCGACAGGGGAACACCGGGGAGCTGTTTTTT.

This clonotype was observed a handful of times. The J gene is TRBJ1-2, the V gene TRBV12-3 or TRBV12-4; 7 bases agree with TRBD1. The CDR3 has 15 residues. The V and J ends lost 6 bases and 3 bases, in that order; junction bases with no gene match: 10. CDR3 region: CASSPTGNEDYGYTF. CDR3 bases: TGTGCCAGCAGCCCGACAGGGAATGAGGACTATGGCTACACCTTC.

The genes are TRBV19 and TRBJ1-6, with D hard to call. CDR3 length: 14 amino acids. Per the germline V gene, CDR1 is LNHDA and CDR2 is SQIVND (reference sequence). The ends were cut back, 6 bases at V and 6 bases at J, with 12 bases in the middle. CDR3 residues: CASREGPSNSPLHF. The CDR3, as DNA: TGTGCCAGTAGGGAAGGACCTTCTAATTCACCCCTCCACTTT.

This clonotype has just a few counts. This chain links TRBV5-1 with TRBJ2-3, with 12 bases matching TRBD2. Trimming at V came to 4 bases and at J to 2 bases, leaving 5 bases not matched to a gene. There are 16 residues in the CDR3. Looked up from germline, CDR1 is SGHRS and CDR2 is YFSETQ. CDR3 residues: CASSPRTSGITDTQYF. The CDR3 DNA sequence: TGCGCCAGCAGCCCCCGGACTAGCGGGATCACAGATACGCAGTATTTT.

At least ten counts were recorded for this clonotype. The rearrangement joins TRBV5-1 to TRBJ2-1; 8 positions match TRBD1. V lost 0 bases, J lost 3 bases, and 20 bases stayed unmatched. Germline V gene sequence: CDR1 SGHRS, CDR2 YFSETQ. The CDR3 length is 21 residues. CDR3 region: CASSLAADREGVPAYYNEQFF. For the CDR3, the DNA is TGCGCCAGCAGCTTGGCCGCGGACAGGGAAGGGGTCCCGGCTTACTACAATGAGCAGTTCTTC.

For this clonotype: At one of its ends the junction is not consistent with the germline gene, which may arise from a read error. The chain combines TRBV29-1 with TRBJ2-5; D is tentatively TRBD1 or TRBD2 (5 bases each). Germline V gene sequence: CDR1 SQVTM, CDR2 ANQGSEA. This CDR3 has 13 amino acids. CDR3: CSVDGGTAETQHF. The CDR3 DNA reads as TGCAGCGTTGATGGGGGTACGGCAGAGACCCAGCACTTC.

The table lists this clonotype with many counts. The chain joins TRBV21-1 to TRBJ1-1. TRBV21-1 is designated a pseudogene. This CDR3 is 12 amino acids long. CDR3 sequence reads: CARQLKRTEAFF. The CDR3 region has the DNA TGTGCCAGACAACTTAAAAGGACTGAAGCTTTCTTT.

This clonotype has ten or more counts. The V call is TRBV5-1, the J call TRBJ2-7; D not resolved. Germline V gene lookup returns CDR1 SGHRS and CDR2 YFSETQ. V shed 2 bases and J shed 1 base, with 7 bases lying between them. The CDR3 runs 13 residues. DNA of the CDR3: TGCGCCAGCAGCTTAACAGTTTCCTACGAGCAGTACTTC. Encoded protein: CASSLTVSYEQYF.

CDR3 coding DNA: TGTGCCAGCAGGGCCACAGGGGGCGCGCCCAAAAACATTCAGTACTTC. The encoded protein is CASRATGGAPKNIQYF. This chain connects TRBV2 to TRBJ2-4; 9 bases fit TRBD1. The CDR3 has 16 amino acids. Germline assignment: CDR1 SNHLY and CDR2 FYNNEI. J gave up 2 bases and V 6 bases, and 8 bases lay outside the gene matches.

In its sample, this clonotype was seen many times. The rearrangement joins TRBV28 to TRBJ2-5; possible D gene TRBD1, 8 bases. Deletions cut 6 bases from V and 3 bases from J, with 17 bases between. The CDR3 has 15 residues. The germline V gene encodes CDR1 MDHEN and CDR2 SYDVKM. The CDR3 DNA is TGTGCCAGCAGCAGCGGGACAGGATACGAAGAGACCCAGTACTTC. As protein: CASSSGTGYEETQYF.

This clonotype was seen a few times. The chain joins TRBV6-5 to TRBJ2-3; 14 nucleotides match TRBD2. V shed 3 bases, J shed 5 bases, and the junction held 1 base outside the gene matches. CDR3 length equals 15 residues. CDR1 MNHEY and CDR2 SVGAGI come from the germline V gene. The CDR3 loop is CASSYGTSGGDTQYF. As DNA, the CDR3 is TGTGCCAGCAGTTATGGGACTAGCGGGGGAGATACGCAGTATTTT.

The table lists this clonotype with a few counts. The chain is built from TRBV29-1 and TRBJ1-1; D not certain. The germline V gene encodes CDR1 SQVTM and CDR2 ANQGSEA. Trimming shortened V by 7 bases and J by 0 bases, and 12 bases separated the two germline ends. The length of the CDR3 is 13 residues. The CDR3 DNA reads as TGCAGCGGGAAGGCAAGCATGAACACTGAAGCTTTCTTT. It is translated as CSGKASMNTEAFF.

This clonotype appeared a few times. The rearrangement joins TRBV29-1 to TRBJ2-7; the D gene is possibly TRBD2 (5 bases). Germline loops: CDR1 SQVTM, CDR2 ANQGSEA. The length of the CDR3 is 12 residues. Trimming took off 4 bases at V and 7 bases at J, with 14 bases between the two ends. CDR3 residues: CSVGGFPGEQYF. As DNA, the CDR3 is TGCAGCGTTGGTGGGTTCCCGGGGGAGCAGTACTTC.

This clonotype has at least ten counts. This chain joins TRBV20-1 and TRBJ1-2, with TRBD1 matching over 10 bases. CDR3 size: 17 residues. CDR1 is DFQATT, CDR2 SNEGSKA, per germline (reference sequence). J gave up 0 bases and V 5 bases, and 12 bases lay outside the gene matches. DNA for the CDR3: TGCAGTGCTCCCGGGACAGGGGCCCAACTAGCTAACTATGGCTACACCTTC. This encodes CSAPGTGAQLANYGYTF.

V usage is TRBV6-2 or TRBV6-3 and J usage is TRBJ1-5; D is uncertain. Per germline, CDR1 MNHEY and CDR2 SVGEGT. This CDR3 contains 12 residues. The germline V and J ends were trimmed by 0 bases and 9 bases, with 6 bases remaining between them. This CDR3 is CASSYSRGPQHF. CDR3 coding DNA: TGTGCCAGCAGTTACTCGAGAGGGCCCCAGCATTTT.